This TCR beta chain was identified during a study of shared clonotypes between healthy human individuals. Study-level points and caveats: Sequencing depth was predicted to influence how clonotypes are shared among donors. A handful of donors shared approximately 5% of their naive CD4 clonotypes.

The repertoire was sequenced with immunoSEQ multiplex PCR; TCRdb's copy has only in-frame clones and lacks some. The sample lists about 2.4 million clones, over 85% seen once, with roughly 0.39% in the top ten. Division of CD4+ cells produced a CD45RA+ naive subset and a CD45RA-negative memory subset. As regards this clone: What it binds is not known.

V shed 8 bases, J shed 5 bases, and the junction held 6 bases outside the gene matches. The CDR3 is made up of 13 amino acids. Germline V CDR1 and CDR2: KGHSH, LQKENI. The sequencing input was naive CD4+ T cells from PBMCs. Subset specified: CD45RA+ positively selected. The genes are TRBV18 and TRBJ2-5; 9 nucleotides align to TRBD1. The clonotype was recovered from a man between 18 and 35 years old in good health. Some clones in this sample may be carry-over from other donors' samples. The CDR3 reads CASLTGQGETQYF. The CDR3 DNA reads TGTGCCAGCCTCACAGGACAGGGGGAGACCCAGTACTTC. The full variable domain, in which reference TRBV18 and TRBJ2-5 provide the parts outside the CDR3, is NAGVMQNPRHLVRRRGQEARLRCSPMKGHSHVYWYRQLPEEGLKFMVYLQKENIIDESGMPKERFSAEFPKEGPSILRIQQVVRGDSAAYFCASLTGQGETQYFGPGTRLLVL.